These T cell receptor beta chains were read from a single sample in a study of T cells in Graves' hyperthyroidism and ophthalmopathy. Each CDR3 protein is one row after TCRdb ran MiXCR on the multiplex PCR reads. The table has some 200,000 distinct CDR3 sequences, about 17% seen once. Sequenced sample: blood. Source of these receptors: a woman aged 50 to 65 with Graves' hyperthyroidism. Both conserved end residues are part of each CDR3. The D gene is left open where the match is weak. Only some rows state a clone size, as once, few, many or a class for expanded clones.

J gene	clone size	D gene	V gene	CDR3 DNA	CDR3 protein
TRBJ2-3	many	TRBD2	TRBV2	TGTGCCAGAAGGACTAGCGGGAGAGATACGCAGTATTTT	CARRTSGRDTQYF
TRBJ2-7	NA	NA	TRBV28	TGTGCCAGCAGCCCAGGGGGGGAGGGCCGATACGAGCAGTACTTC	CASSPGGEGRYEQYF
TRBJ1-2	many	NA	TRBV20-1	TGCAGTGCTAGAGATCTTCAGGAGTTTCACTATGGCTACACCTTC	CSARDLQEFHYGYTF
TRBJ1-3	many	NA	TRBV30	TGTGCCTGGAGTCTGACAGTCCCTGGAAACACCATATATTTT	CAWSLTVPGNTIYF
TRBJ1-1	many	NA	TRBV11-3	TGTGCCAGCAGCTTTAAAGGAGCTTTCTTT	CASSFKGAFF
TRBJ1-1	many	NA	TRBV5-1	TGCGCCAGCAGCCCTGGGGGGAGCCACACTGAAGCTTTCTTT	CASSPGGSHTEAFF
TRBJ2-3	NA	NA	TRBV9	TGTGCCAGCTATGGCAGGGATAGCACAGATACGCAGTATTTT	CASYGRDSTDTQYF
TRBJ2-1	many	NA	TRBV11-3	TGTGCCAGCAGCCCAAGGATATGGAATGAGCAGTTCTTC	CASSPRIWNEQFF
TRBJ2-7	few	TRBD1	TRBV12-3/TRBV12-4	TGTGCCAGCAGTCCGACGACAGGGGTTGGTGACGAGCAGTACTTC	CASSPTTGVGDEQYF
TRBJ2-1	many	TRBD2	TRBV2	TGTGCCAGCAGGGCGGGAGGGCTCAATGAGCAGTTCTTC	CASRAGGLNEQFF
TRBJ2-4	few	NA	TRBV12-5	TGTGCTAGTGGTCTCCTCGGTAACATTCAGTACTTC	CASGLLGNIQYF
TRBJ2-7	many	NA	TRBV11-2	TGTGCCAGCAGCTTAGTGGTTTCGGTCTACGAGCAGTACTTC	CASSLVVSVYEQYF
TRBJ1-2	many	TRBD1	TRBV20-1	TGCAGTGCTTCCAAGGGGGCGGCAGTCGCCGGGGGCTACACCTTC	CSASKGAAVAGGYTF
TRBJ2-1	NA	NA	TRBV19	TGTGCCAGTAGTATCCTAGGGGACGGGGACAATGAGCAGTTCTTC	CASSILGDGDNEQFF
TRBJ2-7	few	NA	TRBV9	TGTGCCAGCAGCGGGGGACGGAGCTCCTACGAGCAGTACTTC	CASSGGRSSYEQYF
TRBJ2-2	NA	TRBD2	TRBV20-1	TGCAGTGCTAGAGAACCCCCTCGCGGACTAGCGGGAGGGGTAGTATTTACCGGGGAGCTGTTTTTT	CSAREPPRGLAGGVVFTGELFF
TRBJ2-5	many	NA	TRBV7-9	TGTGCCAGCAGCCATGGGACTTTGGGTGGAGAGACCCAGTACTTC	CASSHGTLGGETQYF
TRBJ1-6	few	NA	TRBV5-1	TGCGCCAGCAGCCCCGGACCCGGTTCACCCCTCCACTTT	CASSPGPGSPLHF
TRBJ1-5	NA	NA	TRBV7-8	TGTGCCAGCAGCTTCGCAGACTCTCAGCCCCAGCATTTT	CASSFADSQPQHF
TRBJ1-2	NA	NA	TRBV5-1	TGCGCCAGCAGCTTGGCGGCCGAAACCTATGGCTACACCTTC	CASSLAAETYGYTF
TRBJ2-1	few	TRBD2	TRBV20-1	TGCAGTGCTAGAGCTCAAGGGACTAGCGGCAAGCAGTTCTTC	CSARAQGTSGKQFF
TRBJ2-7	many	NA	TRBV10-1	TGCGCCAGCAGTGAGTCTAGGGACAGAGGGACTTTCGAGCAGTACTTC	CASSESRDRGTFEQYF
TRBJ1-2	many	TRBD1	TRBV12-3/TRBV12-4	TGTGCCAGCACCCCCGGGACAGGGGCTAACTATGGCTACACCTTC	CASTPGTGANYGYTF
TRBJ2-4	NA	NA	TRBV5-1	TGCGCCAGCAGCTTGGCTGGGCAGACCAAAAACATTCAGTACTTC	CASSLAGQTKNIQYF
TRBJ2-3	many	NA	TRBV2	TGTGCCAGCAACCCGCAGACAGAGATTGGGCAGTATTTT	CASNPQTEIGQYF
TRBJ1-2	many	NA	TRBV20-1	TGCAGTGCTAGGCAGGGCCCCCCCTATGGCTACACCTTC	CSARQGPPYGYTF
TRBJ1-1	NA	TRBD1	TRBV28	TGTGCCAGCAGTTTAGGCGGACAGGGTCCCACTGAAGCTTTCTTT	CASSLGGQGPTEAFF
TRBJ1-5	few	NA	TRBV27	TGTGCCAGCAGCTCCGACAGAAGCAATCAGCCCCAGCATTTT	CASSSDRSNQPQHF
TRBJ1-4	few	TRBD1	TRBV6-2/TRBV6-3	TGTGCCAGCCGACAGGGTGAAAAACTGTTTTTT	CASRQGEKLFF
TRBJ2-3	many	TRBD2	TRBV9	TGTGCCAGCAGCCGGACAGATGGACTAGCGGGAGTGGCGGATACGCAGTATTTT	CASSRTDGLAGVADTQYF
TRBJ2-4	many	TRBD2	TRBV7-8	TGTGCCAGCAGCTTAGCAGTGGGGAGGGACATTCAGTACTTC	CASSLAVGRDIQYF
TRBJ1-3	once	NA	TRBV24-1	TGTGCCACCAGTGACCCCGCCTCTGGAAACACCATATATTTT	CATSDPASGNTIYF
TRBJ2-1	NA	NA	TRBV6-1	TGTGCCAGTGTTGATGAGGGCCCCTACAATGAGCAGTTCTTC	CASVDEGPYNEQFF
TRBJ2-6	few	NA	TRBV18	TGTGCCAGCTCACCACCAAACGGGAGAGGCCGACTCTCTGGGGCCAACGTCCTGACTTTC	CASSPPNGRGRLSGANVLTF
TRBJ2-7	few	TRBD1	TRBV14	TGTGCCAGCAGCCAAGAATGGAGACAGGGGCCTTACGAGCAGTACTTC	CASSQEWRQGPYEQYF
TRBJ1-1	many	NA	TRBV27	TGTGCCAGCAGTTTATTGGGCCCCAGGATGGGAGCCATGAACACTGAAGCTTTCTTT	CASSLLGPRMGAMNTEAFF
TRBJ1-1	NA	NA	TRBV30	TGTGCCTGGAGTGGCTCCTGGGGAGAAGCTTTCTTT	CAWSGSWGEAFF
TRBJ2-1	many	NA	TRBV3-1	TGTGCCAGCAGGCGCCGGGGGCAATTTTCCGAGCAGTTCTTC	CASRRRGQFSEQFF
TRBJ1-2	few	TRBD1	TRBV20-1	TGCAGTGCTAGATCCCGGGACAGGGGCCTTCCCGCCCCTTATGGCTACACCTTC	CSARSRDRGLPAPYGYTF
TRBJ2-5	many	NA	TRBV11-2	TGTGCCAGCAGCCCCCCCCCCGTCCAAGAGACCCAGTACTTC	CASSPPPVQETQYF
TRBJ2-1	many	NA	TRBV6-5	TGTGCCAGCAGTTACTCGCAGGGGTCTGCCAATGAGCAGTTCTTC	CASSYSQGSANEQFF
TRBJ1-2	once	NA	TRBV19	TGTGCCAGTAGTGGCACCTCACAGGTGGGCTACACCTTC	CASSGTSQVGYTF
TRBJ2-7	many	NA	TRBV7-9	TGTGCCAGCAGCATGTCCCTGCCGGGATACGAGCAGTACTTC	CASSMSLPGYEQYF
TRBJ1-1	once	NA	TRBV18	TGTGCCAGCTCACCACCGCGGGGGAACACTGAAGCTTTCTTT	CASSPPRGNTEAFF
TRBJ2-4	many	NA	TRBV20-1	TGCAGTGCTAGTACCGGAGGGGGAGCCAAAAACATTCAGTACTTC	CSASTGGGAKNIQYF
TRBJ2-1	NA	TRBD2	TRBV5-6	TGTGCCAGCAGCAAGGGACTAGCGGGACAGTTCTTC	CASSKGLAGQFF
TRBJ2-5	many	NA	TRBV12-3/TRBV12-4	TGTGCCAGCAGTTTTGCAGGCTCCAGGAGAGAGACCCAGTACTTC	CASSFAGSRRETQYF
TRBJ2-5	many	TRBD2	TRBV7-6	TGTGCCAGCAGCTTAGCGCGGGAGGGTGCGCCAGAGACCCAGTACTTC	CASSLAREGAPETQYF
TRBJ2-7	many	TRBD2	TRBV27	TGTGCCAGCAGTTTAATCACGGGAGGGCCTGGGGAGCAGTACTTC	CASSLITGGPGEQYF
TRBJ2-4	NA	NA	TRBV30	TGTGCCTGGACCGACAGGAAAAACATTCAGTACTTC	CAWTDRKNIQYF
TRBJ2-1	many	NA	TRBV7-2	TGTGCCAGCAGAAATACCGGGACGGGATACAATGAGCAGTTCTTC	CASRNTGTGYNEQFF
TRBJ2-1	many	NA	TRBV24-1	TGTGCCACCAGTGACCCCGAAAATGTGAATGAGCAGTTCTTC	CATSDPENVNEQFF
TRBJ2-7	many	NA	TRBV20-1	TGCAGTGCAGACGCTCCACCCTACGAGCAGTACTTC	CSADAPPYEQYF
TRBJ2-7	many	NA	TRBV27	TGTGCCAGCAGTTTAAACTTTTGGGGGGCCAACGAGCAGTACTTC	CASSLNFWGANEQYF
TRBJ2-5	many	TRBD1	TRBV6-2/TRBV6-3	TGTGCCAGCAGTTACTCACGACAGGGAAAGGAGACCCAGTACTTC	CASSYSRQGKETQYF
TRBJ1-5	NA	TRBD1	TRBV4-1	TGCGCCAGCAGCCCCCGAGGGCAGGACAGGGGTCAGCCCCAGCATTTT	CASSPRGQDRGQPQHF
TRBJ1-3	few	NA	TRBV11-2	TGTGCCAGCAGCTCCGCAGGGAGCTCTGGAAACACCATATATTTT	CASSSAGSSGNTIYF
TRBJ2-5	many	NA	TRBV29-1	TGCAGCGTAAGGGCAGGAGGTGAAGAGACCCAGTACTTC	CSVRAGGEETQYF
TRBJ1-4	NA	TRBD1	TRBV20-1	TGCAGTGCGCAACCGGGACAGGGGTTTTCTGGCGAAAAACTGTTTTTT	CSAQPGQGFSGEKLFF
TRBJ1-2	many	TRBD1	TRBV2	TGTGCCAGCACCGAGGACAGGTTGCGTGGCTACACCTTC	CASTEDRLRGYTF